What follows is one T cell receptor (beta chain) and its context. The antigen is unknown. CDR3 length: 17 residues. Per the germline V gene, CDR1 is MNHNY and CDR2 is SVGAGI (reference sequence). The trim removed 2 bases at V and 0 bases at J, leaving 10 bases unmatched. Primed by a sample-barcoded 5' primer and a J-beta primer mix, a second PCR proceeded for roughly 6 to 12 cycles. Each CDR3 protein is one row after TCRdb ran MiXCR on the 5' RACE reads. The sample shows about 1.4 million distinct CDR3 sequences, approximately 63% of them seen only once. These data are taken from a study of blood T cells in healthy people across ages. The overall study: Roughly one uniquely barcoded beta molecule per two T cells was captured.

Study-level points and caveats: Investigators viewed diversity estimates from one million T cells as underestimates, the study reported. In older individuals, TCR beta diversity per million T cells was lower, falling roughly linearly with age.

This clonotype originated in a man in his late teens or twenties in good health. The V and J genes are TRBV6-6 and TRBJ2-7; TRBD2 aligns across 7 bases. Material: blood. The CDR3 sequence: CASSYGMGGGNSYEQYF. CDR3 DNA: TGTGCCAGCAGTTACGGTATGGGGGGGGGGAACTCCTACGAGCAGTACTTC.